This T cell receptor beta chain originates from a study of Ad26.COV2.S vaccination and SARS-CoV-2 variants. Regarding the study as a whole: Vaccine and placebo groups showed comparable non-spike TCR breadth.

After removal of 4 bases from V and 9 bases from J, the junction contained 6 bases not matched to a gene. This CDR3 has 14 amino acids. Germline loops: CDR1 SGHTA, CDR2 FQGNSA. With regard to this clone: What it binds is unknown.

Described treatment: around 19 received Ad26.COV2.S at low or high dose, single or two shots; 5 received placebo; per-sample allocation not given. Collection of the samples took place on day 63 after the first injection of vaccine or placebo. Measured with immunoSEQ multiplex PCR; TCRdb has only the in-frame clones, and not every one. The sample lists hundreds of thousands of clones; approximately 92% were seen once. The origin of this receptor is a person between 18 and 65 years old who received the Ad26.COV2.S COVID-19 vaccine or a placebo. This material consisted of peripheral blood, taken in a trial of Ad26.COV2.S vaccine versus placebo. This chain connects TRBV7-2 to TRBJ2-1, with TRBD2 matching 10 bases. CDR3 bases: TGTGCCAGCAGCTATAGCGGGGGGAGCACTGAGCAGTTCTTC. Its protein is CASSYSGGSTEQFF.